Below are 24 T cell receptor beta chains sequenced from a single sample in a study of cytomegalovirus exposure and HLA in healthy donors. Amplification used 60 Vbeta primers and 13 Jbeta primers. Only in-frame clones appear in the TCRdb table, and some are missing; sequencing was by immunoSEQ multiplex PCR. The table shows about 140,000 clones, with 73% occurring only once. Sample: PBMCs. Source of these receptors: a woman in her thirties or forties in good health and CMV-seronegative.

This chain links TRBV5-1 with TRBJ2-7; TRBD1 matches at 10 bases. V gave up 0 bases and J gave up 3 bases; unmatched junction bases: 3. The germline V gene encodes CDR1 SGHRS and CDR2 YFSETQ. The CDR3 has 15 residues. CDR3 sequence reads: CASSLGQGAYYEQYF. CDR3 nucleotides: TGCGCCAGCAGCTTGGGACAGGGGGCCTACTACGAGCAGTACTTC.

This sequence joins TRBV7-8 and TRBJ1-5; D unresolved. Germline V CDR1 and CDR2: SGHVS, FQNEAQ. V was clipped by 4 bases and J by 3 bases, with 10 bases between them. CDR3 length equals 14 residues. CDR3 bases: TGTGCCAGCAGCTACTTAGGACTCAATCAGCCCCAGCATTTT. Translating gives CASSYLGLNQPQHF.

This clone was counted between two and nine times. The same CDR3 also results from other DNA sequences found in this sample. This sequence joins TRBV2 and TRBJ1-1; 8 bases are a match to TRBD1. CDR3 length: 13 amino acids. V lost 6 bases, J lost 12 bases, and 12 bases stayed unmatched. Germline CDR1 and CDR2: SNHLY and FYNNEI. CDR3 loop: CASSVDRVEWPFF. The CDR3 DNA follows: TGTGCCAGCAGCGTGGACAGGGTGGAGTGGCCTTTCTTT.

The chain employs TRBV7-3 and TRBJ1-1; weak D call: TRBD1 (5 bases). There are 13 residues in the CDR3. Germline CDR1 reads SGHTA; CDR2 reads FQGTGA. The germline V and J ends were trimmed by 2 bases and 5 bases, with 9 bases remaining between them. DNA for the CDR3: TGTGCCAGCAGCTTAGAAAGGGGAACTGAAGCTTTCTTT. Amino acid sequence: CASSLERGTEAFF.

The J gene is TRBJ1-5, the V gene TRBV9; tentatively, D is TRBD1 (6 bases). The CDR3 loop spans 15 amino acids. V was pared by 2 bases and J by 4 bases, with 13 bases between. Germline CDR1 SGDLS, CDR2 YYNGEE. In DNA, the CDR3 is TGTGCCAGCAGCGTCGGCAGGGGTGTGAATCAGCCCCAGCATTTT. Encoded protein: CASSVGRGVNQPQHF. The variable domain in full, completed from reference TRBV9 and TRBJ1-5, reads DSGVTQTPKHLITATGQRVTLRCSPRSGDLSVYWYQQSLDQGLQFLIQYYNGEERAKGNILERFSAQQFPDLHSELNLSSLELGDSALYFCASSVGRGVNQPQHFGDGTRLSIL.

The V gene is TRBV19, the J gene TRBJ1-6, with D tentatively TRBD1 (6 bases). CDR3 length: 14 amino acids. Per the germline V gene, CDR1 is LNHDA and CDR2 is SQIVND (reference sequence). Trimming shortened V by 4 bases and J by 8 bases, and 12 bases separated the two germline ends. This CDR3 reads CASSTGTRYSPLHF. CDR3 sequence (DNA): TGTGCCAGTAGTACCGGGACACGATATTCACCCCTCCACTTT.

The chain recombines TRBV5-4 with TRBJ2-3, with TRBD1 identical over 8 bases. This CDR3 region has 13 residues. J was trimmed by 6 bases and V by 5 bases; bases with no gene match: 5. Looked up from germline, CDR1 is SGHNT and CDR2 is YYREEE (reference sequence). CDR3 in DNA: TGTGCCAGCAGGTCTACAGGGGGGGATACGCAGTATTTT. Translating gives CASRSTGGDTQYF.

This clone was counted a few times. This rearrangement joins TRBV29-1 to TRBJ1-1, with 7 nucleotides matching TRBD1. Germline trimming cut 4 bases from V and 3 bases from J; bases unmatched to any gene: 8. Germline V gives CDR1 SQVTM, CDR2 ANQGSEA. This CDR3 is built from 14 residues. CDR3 residues: CSVVRQGRDTEAFF. The CDR3 DNA is TGCAGCGTTGTTCGACAGGGCAGGGACACTGAAGCTTTCTTT.

The gene calls are TRBV5-1 and TRBJ2-2; TRBD2 agrees at 7 bases. V shed 4 bases and J 1 base; nucleotides not matched to a gene: 7. CDR3 length equals 16 residues. The germline V gene encodes CDR1 SGHRS and CDR2 YFSETQ. CDR3 amino acids: CASSHLAARNTGELFF. CDR3 coding DNA: TGCGCCAGCAGCCATCTAGCGGCTAGGAACACCGGGGAGCTGTTTTTT.

The chain is built from TRBV19 and TRBJ1-5, with a tentative D call TRBD1 (5 bases). V lost 3 bases and J 5 bases, leaving 17 bases between the germline ends. CDR1 and CDR2 from the germline V gene are LNHDA and SQIVND (reference sequence). CDR3 length: 16 amino acids. The CDR3 loop is CASSIYRTLAHQPQHF. DNA of the CDR3: TGTGCCAGTAGTATCTATAGGACATTGGCTCATCAGCCCCAGCATTTT.

The chain employs TRBV7-2 and TRBJ2-4; D perhaps matches TRBD2 (5 bases). V was trimmed by 5 bases and J by 8 bases, leaving 16 bases between them. The CDR3 covers 14 residues. In germline, CDR1 is SGHTA, CDR2 FQGNSA. CDR3 sequence (DNA): TGTGCCAGCAGCCCCCGGACCCCCGGGGACATTCAGTACTTC. Its translation is CASSPRTPGDIQYF.

The chain combines TRBV2 with TRBJ2-2; 10 bases agree with TRBD2. Per germline, CDR1 SNHLY and CDR2 FYNNEI. The CDR3 runs 14 residues. V trimming: 6 bases; J trimming: 4 bases; junction bases outside the gene matches: 2. The CDR3 DNA is TGTGCCAGCAGGACTAGCGGGCTCACCGGGGAGCTGTTTTTT. The encoded protein is CASRTSGLTGELFF.

There are a few counts of this clone. CDR3 residues: CASSSGQAVGEKLFF. The CDR3 region has the DNA TGTGCCAGCAGCTCCGGACAGGCCGTGGGTGAAAAACTGTTTTTT. The chain couples TRBV5-6 to TRBJ1-4; 7 nucleotides align to TRBD1. This CDR3 is built from 15 residues. Germline-derived CDR1 and CDR2 are SGHDT and YYEEEE. V was pared by 3 bases and J by 7 bases, with 9 bases of the junction left unmatched.

This chain connects TRBV19 to TRBJ2-7; 7 nucleotides agree with TRBD2. The ends lost 9 bases at V and 3 bases at J; junction bases unmatched: 2. The CDR3 has 11 residues. In germline, CDR1 is LNHDA, CDR2 SQIVND (reference sequence). The CDR3 DNA is TGTGCCAGGGGAGGGGACTACGAGCAGTACGTC. Protein product: CARGGDYEQYV.

The gene calls are TRBV10-2 and TRBJ2-7, with D possibly TRBD1 on 6 matching bases. Trimming pared 4 bases from V and 2 bases from J, leaving 9 bases between. This CDR3 comprises 13 residues. Germline lookup yields CDR1 WSHSY and CDR2 SAAADI. CDR3 sequence (DNA): TGCGCCAGCAGTGTAAACAGGGCCTACGAGCAGTACTTC. It encodes CASSVNRAYEQYF.

This clone was observed a few times. CDR3 nucleotides: TGTGCCAGCAAAGGGACAGGACCGTCCAATCAGCCCCAGCATTTT. This sequence encodes CASKGTGPSNQPQHF. The chain couples TRBV6-6 to TRBJ1-5; 8 nucleotides match TRBD1. Trimming at V came to 7 bases and at J to 3 bases, leaving 8 bases not matched to a gene. CDR1 and CDR2 (germline): MNHNY, SVGAGI (reference sequence). The CDR3 sequence is 15 residues long.

This rearrangement joins TRBV7-2 to TRBJ1-1; unclear D gene. Per germline, CDR1 SGHTA and CDR2 FQGNSA. V was trimmed by 11 bases and J by 11 bases, leaving 18 bases between them. The length of the CDR3 is 11 residues. The CDR3 sequence is CASTGPRSAFF. The CDR3 bases are TGTGCCTCGACTGGCCCAAGATCGGCTTTCTTT.

The gene calls are TRBV9 and TRBJ1-2; TRBD1 aligns across 8 bases. The CDR3 is made up of 17 amino acids. CDR1 is SGDLS and CDR2 is YYNGEE in the germline V gene. V lost 4 bases to trimming and J lost 4 bases; unmatched junction nucleotides: 15. CDR3 nucleotide sequence: TGTGCCAGCAGCACCCAGCCTGGGCAGGGGGCTTTCTATGGCTACACCTTC. Protein sequence: CASSTQPGQGAFYGYTF. Full variable domain (rest looked up from reference TRBV9 and TRBJ1-2): DSGVTQTPKHLITATGQRVTLRCSPRSGDLSVYWYQQSLDQGLQFLIQYYNGEERAKGNILERFSAQQFPDLHSELNLSSLELGDSALYFCASSTQPGQGAFYGYTFGSGTRLTVV.

The chain's CDR3 is CASSAGQRHYQPQHF. DNA for the CDR3: TGTGCCAGCAGTGCCGGACAGCGCCACTATCAGCCCCAGCATTTT. V usage is TRBV6-1 and J usage is TRBJ1-5; D may be TRBD1 (6 bases). V dropped 4 bases and J dropped 5 bases, with 15 bases sitting between them. The CDR3 runs to 15 residues. Germline CDR1 and CDR2: MNHNS and SASEGT.

This chain links TRBV5-4 with TRBJ2-5; 7 bases fit TRBD1. CDR1 and CDR2 (germline): SGHNT, YYREEE (reference sequence). The length of the CDR3 is 13 residues. The V segment lost 5 bases and the J segment 2 bases; nucleotides outside the gene matches: 3. CDR3 sequence reads: CASSSGGQETQYF. The CDR3 DNA reads as TGTGCCAGCAGTTCAGGGGGACAAGAGACCCAGTACTTC.

This clone has a single count. CDR3 protein: CASSLMTGSTEAFF. The CDR3, as DNA: TGTGCCAGCAGCTTAATGACAGGGTCCACTGAAGCTTTCTTT. The chain joins TRBV7-9 to TRBJ1-1; TRBD1 matches 7 bases. The CDR3 extends over 14 amino acids. In germline, CDR1 is SEHNR, CDR2 FQNEAQ (reference sequence). J lost 4 bases, V lost 2 bases, and 4 bases had no gene match.

The chain is built from TRBV9 and TRBJ1-3, with 8 bases fitting TRBD1. The V gene end was trimmed by 1 base and the J gene end by 2 bases; junction bases not matched to a gene: 2. Per germline, CDR1 SGDLS and CDR2 YYNGEE. The CDR3 is 15 residues long. The CDR3, as DNA: TGTGCCAGCAGCGTACAGGGGGCTGCTGGAAACACCATATATTTT. Translated, it gives CASSVQGAAGNTIYF. The full variable domain, completed using reference TRBV9 and TRBJ1-3, is DSGVTQTPKHLITATGQRVTLRCSPRSGDLSVYWYQQSLDQGLQFLIQYYNGEERAKGNILERFSAQQFPDLHSELNLSSLELGDSALYFCASSVQGAAGNTIYFGEGSWLTVV.

V is TRBV15 and J is TRBJ1-4; D is uncertain. The CDR3 contains 15 residues. Between the trimmed V and J ends, which lost 2 bases and 0 bases, there was a span of 7 bases. CDR1 is LNHNV and CDR2 is YYDKDF in the germline V gene (reference sequence). The CDR3 sequence: CATSRPSSTNEKLFF. For the CDR3, the DNA is TGTGCCACCAGCAGACCAAGCTCAACTAATGAAAAACTGTTTTTT.

The chain employs TRBV28 and TRBJ2-2, with unresolved D. Germline V gives CDR1 MDHEN, CDR2 SYDVKM. Trimming took 8 bases from V and 1 from J, leaving 5 bases between them. The CDR3 sequence is 12 residues long. CDR3 sequence: CASAENTGELFF. CDR3 coding DNA: TGTGCCAGCGCAGAGAACACCGGGGAGCTGTTTTTT.